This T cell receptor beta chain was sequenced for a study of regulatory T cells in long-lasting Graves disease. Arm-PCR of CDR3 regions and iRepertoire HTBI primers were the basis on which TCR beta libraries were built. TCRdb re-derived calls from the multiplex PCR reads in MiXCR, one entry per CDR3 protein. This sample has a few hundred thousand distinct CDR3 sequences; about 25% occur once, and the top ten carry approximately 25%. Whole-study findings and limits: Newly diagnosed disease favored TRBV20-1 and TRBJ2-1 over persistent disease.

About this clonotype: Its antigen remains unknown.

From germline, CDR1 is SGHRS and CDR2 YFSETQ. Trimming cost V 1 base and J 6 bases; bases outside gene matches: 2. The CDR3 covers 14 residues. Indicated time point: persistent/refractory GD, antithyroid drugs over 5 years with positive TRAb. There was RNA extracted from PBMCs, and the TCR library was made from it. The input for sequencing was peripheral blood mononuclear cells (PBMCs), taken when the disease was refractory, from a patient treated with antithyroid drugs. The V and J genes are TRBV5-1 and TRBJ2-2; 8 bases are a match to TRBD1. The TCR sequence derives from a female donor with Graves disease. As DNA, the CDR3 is TGCGCCAGCAGCTTGCAGGGGGCTTCCGGGGAGCTGTTTTTT. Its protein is CASSLQGASGELFF.